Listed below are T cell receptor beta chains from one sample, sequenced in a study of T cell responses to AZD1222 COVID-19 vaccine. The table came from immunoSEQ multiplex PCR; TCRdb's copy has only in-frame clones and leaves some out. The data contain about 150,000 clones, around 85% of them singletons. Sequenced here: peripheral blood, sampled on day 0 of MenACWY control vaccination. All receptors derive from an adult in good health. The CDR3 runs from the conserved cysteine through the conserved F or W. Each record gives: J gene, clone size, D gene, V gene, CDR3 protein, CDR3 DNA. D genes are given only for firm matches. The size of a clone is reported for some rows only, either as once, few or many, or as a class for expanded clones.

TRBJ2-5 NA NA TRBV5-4 CASSPGARVETQYF TGTGCCAGCAGCCCTGGGGCCAGGGTCGAGACCCAGTACTTC
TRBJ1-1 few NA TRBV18 CASSQQVGTEAFF TGTGCCAGCTCGCAACAGGTGGGGACTGAAGCTTTCTTT
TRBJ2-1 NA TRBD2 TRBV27 CASSFLAGAWFF TGTGCCAGCAGTTTCCTAGCGGGAGCATGGTTCTTC
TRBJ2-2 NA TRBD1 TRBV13 CASSTTGGPNTGELFF TGTGCCAGCAGCACTACAGGGGGCCCGAACACCGGGGAGCTGTTTTTT
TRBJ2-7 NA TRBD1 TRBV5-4 CASSLGQGRPYEQYF TGTGCCAGCAGTTTAGGACAGGGCAGGCCGTACGAGCAGTACTTC
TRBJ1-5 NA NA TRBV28 CASRKYQPQHF TGTGCCAGCAGGAAGTATCAGCCCCAGCATTTT
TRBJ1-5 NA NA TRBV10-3 CAISEGGHQPQHF TGTGCCATCAGTGAAGGGGGGCATCAGCCCCAGCATTTT
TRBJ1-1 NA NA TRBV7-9 CASSPKGNTEAFF TGTGCCAGCAGCCCCAAGGGGAACACTGAAGCTTTCTTT
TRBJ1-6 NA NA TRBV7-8 CASSPGRSSYNSPLHF TGTGCCAGCAGCCCAGGACGGAGCTCCTATAATTCACCCCTCCACTTT
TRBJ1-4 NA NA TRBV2 CASSEQAAGNEKLFF TGTGCCAGCAGTGAACAGGCGGCGGGTAATGAAAAACTGTTTTTT
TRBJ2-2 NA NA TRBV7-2 CASSQSWVTGELFF TGTGCCAGCAGCCAGAGTTGGGTCACCGGGGAGCTGTTTTTT
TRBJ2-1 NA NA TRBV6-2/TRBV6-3 CASSLTDPTNEQFF TGTGCCAGCAGTTTAACCGATCCGACTAATGAGCAGTTCTTC
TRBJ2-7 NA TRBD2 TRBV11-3 CASSFFPGLADYEQYF TGTGCCAGCAGCTTCTTCCCGGGACTAGCGGATTACGAGCAGTACTTC
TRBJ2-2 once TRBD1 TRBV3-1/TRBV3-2 CASSSDRVYTGELFF TGTGCCAGCAGCAGTGACAGGGTATACACCGGGGAGCTGTTTTTT
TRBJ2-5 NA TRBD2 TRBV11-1 CASSLSWAGEETQYF TGTGCCAGCAGCTTAAGCTGGGCGGGGGAGGAGACCCAGTACTTC
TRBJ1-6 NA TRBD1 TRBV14 CASSQNQGAESPLHF TGTGCCAGCAGCCAGAACCAGGGGGCGGAATCACCCCTCCACTTT
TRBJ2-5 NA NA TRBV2 CASNAEGSETQYF TGTGCCAGCAATGCCGAGGGGAGTGAGACCCAGTACTTC
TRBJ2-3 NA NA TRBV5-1 CASSGGRGIFRIDTQYF TGCGCCAGCAGCGGTGGACGGGGTATCTTTAGGATAGATACGCAGTATTTT
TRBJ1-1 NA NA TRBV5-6 CASSLVAGPNAEAFF TGTGCCAGCAGCTTGGTAGCCGGGCCGAACGCGGAAGCTTTCTTT
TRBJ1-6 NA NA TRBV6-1 CASSELKSSYNSPLHF TGTGCCAGCAGTGAACTCAAGAGCTCCTATAATTCACCCCTCCACTTT
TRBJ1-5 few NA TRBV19 CASSIVRQAFNQPQHF TGTGCCAGTAGTATAGTCAGGCAGGCTTTCAATCAGCCCCAGCATTTT
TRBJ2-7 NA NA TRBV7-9 CASSRSGAWEQYF TGTGCCAGCAGTCGCTCAGGGGCGTGGGAGCAGTACTTC
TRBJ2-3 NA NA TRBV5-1 CASSLEATGTDTQYF TGCGCCAGCAGCTTGGAGGCAACGGGCACAGATACGCAGTATTTT